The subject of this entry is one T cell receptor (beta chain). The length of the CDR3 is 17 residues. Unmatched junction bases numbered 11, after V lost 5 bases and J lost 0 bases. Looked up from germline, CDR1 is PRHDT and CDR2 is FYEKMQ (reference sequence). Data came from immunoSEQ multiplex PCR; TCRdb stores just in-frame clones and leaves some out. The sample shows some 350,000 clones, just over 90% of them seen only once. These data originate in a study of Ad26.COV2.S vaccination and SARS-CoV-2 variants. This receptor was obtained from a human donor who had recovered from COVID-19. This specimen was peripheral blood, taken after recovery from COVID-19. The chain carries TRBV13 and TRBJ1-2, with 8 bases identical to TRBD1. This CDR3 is CASSLRDRRLPNYGYTF. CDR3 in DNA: TGTGCCAGCAGCCTCCGGGACAGGCGTCTTCCTAACTATGGCTACACCTTC.